These 11 T cell receptor beta chains share one sample of origin, sequenced in a study of vaccination effects on CD4 cells after COVID-19 (dated by TCRdb to between 2021 and 2024). Receptors were amplified or captured by the immunoSEQ multiplex PCR assay. This immuneACCESS table, as held by TCRdb, lists in-frame sequences with V and J called but not all clones. Of the missing ones, under half trace to an unresolved V gene in checked studies; the others have no known cause. The sample table holds 23,000 or so clones, of which roughly 81% were seen once. The top ten constitute roughly 5% of the sample. These receptors have no known antigen. In the ViraFEST assay, PBMC were stimulated with viral peptide pools, and TCR sequencing was then used to find antigen-specific CD4+ T cell clonotypes based on their expansion. After less than 13 days of culture, CD4+ T cells were isolated with the EasySep CD4+ T cell isolation kit. Each participant received two doses of an mRNA SARS-CoV-2 vaccine, either BNT162b2 or mRNA-1273.

The specimen comprised CD4+ T cells from PBMCs cultured with SARS-CoV-2 spike peptides, sampled after COVID-19 vaccination. The sample's cell subset or site label is to be understood as: SARS-CoV-2 spike overlapping peptide pool stimulation. The source is a human donor who received a COVID-19 vaccine. Some clones in this sample may be carry-over from other donors' samples.

This chain links TRBV18 with TRBJ2-7; D is possibly TRBD2 (5 bases). The germline V gene encodes CDR1 KGHSH and CDR2 LQKENI. V dropped 5 bases and J dropped 7 bases, with 15 bases sitting between them. CDR3 length equals 13 residues. CDR3 loop: CASSATGDLEQYV. The CDR3 nucleotides read TGTGCCAGCTCAGCGACCGGGGATCTAGAGCAGTACGTC.

The rearrangement uses TRBV7-2 and TRBJ2-3; D remains unclear. Germline V gene data show CDR1 as SGHTA and CDR2 as FQGNSA. This CDR3 spans 13 amino acids. With 2 bases removed from V and 1 base from J, the gap between germline ends came to 4 bases. CDR3 residues: CASSLFGTDTQYF. The CDR3 DNA reads TGTGCCAGCAGCTTATTTGGCACAGATACGCAGTATTTT.

This chain uses TRBV27 with TRBJ2-4, with D tentatively TRBD1 or TRBD2 (5 bases each). CDR1 and CDR2 from the germline V gene are MNHEY and SMNVEV (reference sequence). The V and J ends lost 4 bases and 1 base respectively, with 14 bases between them. This CDR3 has 16 amino acids. The CDR3 region has the DNA TGTGCCAGCAGTTCTCAGGGAGCGAGGGCCAAAAACATTCAGTACTTC. This gives the protein CASSSQGARAKNIQYF.

The CDR3 sequence is CASSQDHLNQPQHF. The CDR3 DNA reads as TGTGCCAGCAGCCAAGATCACCTGAATCAGCCCCAGCATTTT. The chain carries TRBV3-1 (or the pseudogene TRBV3-2) and TRBJ1-5; D not certain. This CDR3 comprises 14 residues. The V and J ends lost 0 bases and 4 bases respectively, with 7 bases between them. The germline V gene has CDR1 LGHDT and CDR2 YNNKEL (reference sequence).

The chain carries TRBV5-1 and TRBJ1-4, with D unclear. The CDR3 runs to 12 residues. Germline V gene data show CDR1 as SGHRS and CDR2 as YFSETQ. V lost 3 bases to trimming and J lost 8 bases, with 8 bases between them. CDR3 coding DNA: TGCGCCAGCAGCTACTCGGGGGAAAAACTGTTTTTT. Protein: CASSYSGEKLFF.

CDR3 residues: CASSPRGPTNYGYTF. CDR3 nucleotide sequence: TGTGCCAGCAGCCCCCGCGGGCCCACTAACTATGGCTACACCTTC. The chain has TRBV6-2 or TRBV6-3 and TRBJ1-2; D remains ambiguous. Germline CDR1 reads MNHEY; CDR2 reads SVGEGT. The CDR3 loop spans 15 amino acids. With 6 bases removed from V and 0 bases from J, the gap between germline ends came to 14 bases.

The chain combines TRBV10-1 with TRBJ2-1, with D possibly being TRBD1 (6 bases). Trimming pared 1 base from V and 5 bases from J, leaving 12 bases between. Germline CDR1 reads WNHNN; CDR2 reads SYGVQD (reference sequence). The CDR3 has 15 amino acids. In DNA, the CDR3 is TGCGCCAGCAGTGAGTGGATACAGGGAAACAATGAGCAGTTCTTC. Protein sequence: CASSEWIQGNNEQFF.

This sequence joins TRBV19 and TRBJ2-3, with D possibly being TRBD2 (6 bases). The CDR3 contains 15 residues. Looked up from germline, CDR1 is LNHDA and CDR2 is SQIVND (reference sequence). V lost 4 bases to trimming and J lost 2 bases, with 13 bases between them. CDR3 DNA: TGTGCCAGTAGTACTCCGGGGGAAGTCACAGATACGCAGTATTTT. This gives the protein CASSTPGEVTDTQYF.

The chain carries TRBV10-2 and TRBJ1-2, with 8 positions matching TRBD1. Germline CDR1 WSHSY, CDR2 SAAADI. There are 13 residues in the CDR3. J lost 4 bases, V lost 7 bases, and 5 bases had no gene match. CDR3: CASIQDRAYGYTF. CDR3 bases: TGCGCCAGCATTCAGGACAGGGCCTATGGCTACACCTTC.

About this clone itself: Other DNA sequences within the sample encode an identical CDR3. This chain joins TRBV5-1 and TRBJ1-1; D remains unclear. V was clipped by 0 bases and J by 2 bases, with 5 bases between them. The germline V gene encodes CDR1 SGHRS and CDR2 YFSETQ. This CDR3 has 13 amino acids. This CDR3 reads CASSLAGNTEAFF. The CDR3 region has the DNA TGCGCCAGCAGCTTGGCGGGTAACACTGAAGCTTTCTTT.

The genes are TRBV10-3 and TRBJ2-1; 7 nucleotides match TRBD1. Trimming at V came to 0 bases and at J to 8 bases, leaving 4 bases not matched to a gene. The CDR3 loop spans 14 amino acids. In germline, CDR1 is ENHRY, CDR2 SYGVKD. The CDR3 coding sequence is TGTGCCATCAGTGAGTCGTTGCAGGGGGATGAGCAGTTCTTC. Protein product: CAISESLQGDEQFF.